The 25 T cell receptor beta chains below come from one sample, sequenced in a study of PD-1 and CTLA-4 blockade in melanoma. Repertoires were generated with immunoSEQ multiplex PCR, while TCRdb's copy carries only in-frame clones and drops some. Among over 25,000 clones listed, 70% to 90% were seen once. The input for sequencing was CD8+ T cells from peripheral blood, taken before anti-PD-1 treatment. These receptors all come from a human donor with melanoma.

This clone showed up just once. J is TRBJ2-3 and V is TRBV14; unclear D gene. The CDR3 runs to 16 residues. Germline CDR1 is SGHDN and CDR2 is FVKESK. Trimming took off 5 bases at V and 1 base at J, with 16 bases between the two ends. CDR3 in DNA: TGTGCCAGCAGCTTAAATGCGGTAAAAGGCACAGATACGCAGTATTTT. Translation gives CASSLNAVKGTDTQYF.

V gene TRBV28 combines with J gene TRBJ1-2; 8 nucleotides align to TRBD1. The ends lost 6 bases at V and 4 bases at J; junction bases unmatched: 7. The CDR3 is made up of 14 amino acids. Germline loops: CDR1 MDHEN, CDR2 SYDVKM. This CDR3 is CASRLPGGAYGYTF. The CDR3 DNA sequence: TGTGCCAGCAGGCTTCCAGGGGGCGCCTATGGCTACACCTTC.

This clone has just a few counts. Additional DNA sequences in this sample encode the identical CDR3. V gene TRBV19 combines with J gene TRBJ1-5, with D unresolved. Trimming left V 3 bases short and J 2 bases short, with 5 bases between. Looked up from germline, CDR1 is LNHDA and CDR2 is SQIVND (reference sequence). The CDR3 consists of 13 residues. CDR3 protein: CASSIIGNQPQHF. DNA of the CDR3: TGTGCCAGTAGTATTATCGGCAATCAGCCCCAGCATTTT.

This clone was observed a single time. The J gene is TRBJ2-1, the V gene TRBV12-3 or TRBV12-4, with 7 bases lining up with TRBD2. The CDR3 contains 12 residues. Trimming at V came to 6 bases and at J to 9 bases, leaving 5 bases not matched to a gene. The CDR3 DNA reads TGTGCCAGCAGCCCGGGGGGAGGTGAGCAGTTCTTC. Translation gives CASSPGGGEQFF.

The chain has TRBV7-8 and TRBJ2-2; TRBD1 agrees at 9 bases. Germline V gene lookup returns CDR1 SGHVS and CDR2 FQNEAQ. V was pared by 4 bases and J by 4 bases, with 1 base of the junction left unmatched. This CDR3 has 14 amino acids. CDR3 in DNA: TGTGCCAGCAGCTGGACAGGGGTCACCGGGGAGCTGTTTTTT. Translating it yields CASSWTGVTGELFF.

The chain couples TRBV5-1 to TRBJ1-3; unclear D gene. Deletions cut 4 bases from V and 4 bases from J, with 3 bases between. CDR3 length equals 11 residues. Germline V CDR1 and CDR2: SGHRS, YFSETQ. DNA of the CDR3: TGCGCCAGCAGCGAGGGAAACACCATATATTTT. It specifies CASSEGNTIYF.

The genes are TRBV2 and TRBJ1-2; D may be TRBD1 (6 bases). The V gene's germline CDR1 is SNHLY and CDR2 FYNNEI. V was clipped by 1 base and J by 2 bases, with 17 bases between them. CDR3 length: 17 residues. In nucleotides, the CDR3 is TGTGCCAGCAGTGAAGAAGTAAAGAACAGGGAGAACTATGGCTACACCTTC. Translation gives CASSEEVKNRENYGYTF.

The chain employs TRBV4-1 and TRBJ1-4; D remains unclear. The V and J ends lost 0 bases and 2 bases respectively, with 10 bases between them. The CDR3 loop spans 16 amino acids. Germline CDR1 reads MGHRA; CDR2 reads YSYEKL. The CDR3 DNA sequence: TGCGCCAGCAGCCAAGATGGACTAGCCACTAATGAAAAACTGTTTTTT. Translating it yields CASSQDGLATNEKLFF.

The V gene is TRBV10-1, the J gene TRBJ1-1; D gene unclear. The CDR3 totals 13 residues. Trimming removed 2 bases at V and 0 bases at J, with 4 bases between. CDR1 and CDR2 (germline): WNHNN, SYGVQD (reference sequence). CDR3 nucleotide sequence: TGCGCCAGCAGTGAGGGGGTGAACACTGAAGCTTTCTTT. Translating it yields CASSEGVNTEAFF.

The genes are TRBV23-1 and TRBJ2-2, with D hard to call. TRBV23-1 falls under the ORF class, with uncertain function. The CDR3 covers 13 residues. CDR3 bases: TGCGTTCCCGGCAGCCCCGAACCCGGGGAGCTGTTTTTT. Its translation is CVPGSPEPGELFF.

The chain employs TRBV5-4 and TRBJ2-1; 14 positions agree with TRBD2. Per the germline V gene, CDR1 is SGHNT and CDR2 is YYREEE (reference sequence). CDR3 length equals 16 residues. J was trimmed by 9 bases and V by 4 bases; bases with no gene match: 9. CDR3 in amino acids: CASSPPVGLAGGEQFF. CDR3 in DNA: TGTGCCAGCAGCCCTCCCGTCGGACTAGCGGGAGGTGAGCAGTTCTTC.

V and J are TRBV27 and TRBJ2-1, with 7 positions matching TRBD2. The CDR3 consists of 14 residues. The V gene end was trimmed by 10 bases and the J gene end by 7 bases; junction bases not matched to a gene: 13. Germline lookup yields CDR1 MNHEY and CDR2 SMNVEV (reference sequence). The CDR3 bases are TGTGCCACCTCATTAGGGAGGGCCAGGAATGAGCAGTTCTTC. Amino acid sequence: CATSLGRARNEQFF.

The CDR3 DNA reads as TGTGCCAGCAGAGAGACAGGACCGAACACTGAAGCTTTCTTT. It specifies CASRETGPNTEAFF. The chain joins TRBV7-9 to TRBJ1-1; a possible D gene is TRBD1 (6 bases). The ends were cut back, 6 bases at V and 1 base at J, with 12 bases in the middle. Germline V gives CDR1 SEHNR, CDR2 FQNEAQ (reference sequence). This CDR3 region has 14 residues.

The chain recombines TRBV18 with TRBJ2-3; D ambiguous. The germline V gene has CDR1 KGHSH and CDR2 LQKENI. The CDR3 has 13 amino acids. Deletions cut 0 bases from V and 4 bases from J, with 5 bases between. The CDR3 DNA reads TGTGCCAGCTCACCACCGGCGTCAGATACGCAGTATTTT. Its translation: CASSPPASDTQYF.

This chain connects TRBV27 to TRBJ1-2, with no clear D. Between the trimmed V and J ends, which lost 1 base and 6 bases, there was a span of 12 bases. The CDR3 length is 14 residues. Looked up from germline, CDR1 is MNHEY and CDR2 is SMNVEV (reference sequence). CDR3 loop: CASSLYTPRDGYTF. The CDR3 DNA is TGTGCCAGCAGTTTATACACCCCCCGGGATGGCTACACCTTC.

The J gene is TRBJ2-4, the V gene TRBV19; no definite D call. The V gene lost 6 bases and the J gene lost 1 base, with 13 bases spanning the gap. Germline assignment: CDR1 LNHDA and CDR2 SQIVND (reference sequence). CDR3 length equals 15 residues. Here the CDR3 DNA reads TGTGCCAGTAGCCCCCTACCTGATGCCAAAAACATTCAGTACTTC. It encodes CASSPLPDAKNIQYF.

This chain connects TRBV6-1 to TRBJ2-5; D unclear. Germline V gene sequence: CDR1 MNHNS, CDR2 SASEGT. The CDR3 is 15 residues long. The germline V and J ends were trimmed by 2 bases and 0 bases, with 10 bases remaining between them. The CDR3 loop is CASSEWALYQETQYF. The CDR3 DNA reads as TGTGCCAGCAGTGAATGGGCATTGTACCAAGAGACCCAGTACTTC.

This chain links TRBV20-1 with TRBJ2-7, with a tentative D call TRBD1 (5 bases). Germline CDR1 reads DFQATT; CDR2 reads SNEGSKA (reference sequence). This CDR3 spans 13 amino acids. Trimming shortened V by 3 bases and J by 3 bases, and 12 bases separated the two germline ends. CDR3 DNA sequence: TGCAGTGCTAGTTCAGGGCTGGACTACGAGCAGTACTTC. This codes for CSASSGLDYEQYF.

This clone was recorded once. The genes are TRBV6-6 and TRBJ2-6, with 8 bases that match TRBD1. CDR3 length equals 17 residues. CDR1 and CDR2 (germline): MNHNY, SVGAGI (reference sequence). With 5 bases clipped from V and 0 bases from J, the junction kept 6 bases outside the gene matches. The CDR3 here is CASSPGQAFSGANVLTF. The CDR3 DNA follows: TGTGCCAGCAGTCCGGGACAGGCGTTCTCTGGGGCCAACGTCCTGACTTTC.

The V gene is TRBV10-3, the J gene TRBJ1-4; D uncertain. The V and J ends lost 3 bases and 6 bases respectively, with 8 bases between them. The germline V gene encodes CDR1 ENHRY and CDR2 SYGVKD. The CDR3 covers 13 residues. The CDR3 coding sequence is TGTGCCATCAGTGACCAGGCCGATGAAAAACTGTTTTTT. Protein: CAISDQADEKLFF.

The chain combines TRBV6-5 with TRBJ1-5; D possibly corresponds to TRBD1 (5 bases). CDR3 length equals 15 residues. V gave up 2 bases and J gave up 3 bases, with 11 bases separating them. Germline assignment: CDR1 MNHEY and CDR2 SVGAGI. Here the CDR3 reads CASSYGGGLNQPQHF. The DNA of the CDR3 is TGTGCCAGCAGTTACGGGGGAGGCCTCAATCAGCCCCAGCATTTT.

The rearrangement uses TRBV30 and TRBJ2-3; 8 nucleotides line up with TRBD2. Germline CDR1 and CDR2: GTSNPN and SVGIG (reference sequence). With V trimmed by 7 bases and J by 0 bases, 9 bases remained unmatched. The CDR3 is 15 residues long. CDR3 nucleotides: TGTGCCTCTACCCCCGGGGGGGCCAGCACAGATACGCAGTATTTT. The encoded protein is CASTPGGASTDTQYF. Looking up the rest from reference TRBV30 and TRBJ2-3 gives the full variable domain: SQTIHQWPATLVQPVGSPLSLECTVEGTSNPNLYWYRQAAGRGLQLLFYSVGIGQISSEVPQNLSASRPQDRQFILSSKKLLLSDSGFYLCASTPGGASTDTQYFGPGTRLTVL.

For the CDR3, the DNA is TGTGCCACCAGTGAGGGGGACAGGGATTCGACACCCCTCCACTTT. Its translation is CATSEGDRDSTPLHF. The chain employs TRBV24-1 and TRBJ1-6; 9 bases are a match to TRBD1. V trimming: 4 bases; J trimming: 11 bases; junction bases outside the gene matches: 8. Per germline, CDR1 KGHDR and CDR2 SFDVKD. The CDR3 has 15 amino acids.

The chain links TRBV6-1 to TRBJ1-2; D call uncertain. CDR1 and CDR2 (germline): MNHNS, SASEGT. The CDR3 sequence is 15 residues long. The ends were cut back, 1 base at V and 4 bases at J, with 13 bases in the middle. The CDR3 here is CASSEGAGYGYGYTF. In DNA form, the CDR3 reads TGTGCCAGCAGTGAAGGAGCGGGATATGGCTATGGCTACACCTTC.

The chain links TRBV5-4 to TRBJ1-3; D is perhaps TRBD1 (6 bases). Per the germline V gene, CDR1 is SGHNT and CDR2 is YYREEE (reference sequence). Trimming took off 2 bases at V and 4 bases at J, with 13 bases between the two ends. This CDR3 region has 15 residues. The DNA for the CDR3 is TGTGCCAGCAGCTTCAGGGGAGGATTCGGAAACACCATATATTTT. Translating it yields CASSFRGGFGNTIYF.